This TCR beta chain stems from a study of shared clonotypes between healthy human individuals. V was clipped by 4 bases and J by 2 bases, with 9 bases between them. The V gene's germline CDR1 is SGHDN and CDR2 FVKESK. CDR3 length equals 13 residues. Regarding the study as a whole: Few donors restricted represented genetic and exposure-history diversity. Non-shared clonotypes displayed generation probabilities falling below those of clonotypes present in all four donors.

Source study methods: Filtering differed because ImmunoSEQ produced junction-only sequences that carried no quality scores. TCRdb's table, derived via immunoSEQ multiplex PCR, lists solely in-frame clones and lacks some. V, J and clone size are taken as reported in that table, and D and trimming were inferred from the DNA itself. The table has about 2,100,000 clones, about 92% seen once. This clone is a singleton in its sample. Its cognate antigen is unknown. Naive CD8 cells were CD45RO-negative, positively selected for CCR7, excluding terminally differentiated effector memory CD45RA+ cells. The donor cohort consisted entirely of Caucasian adults residing in Nashville, Tennessee.

Sample: naive CD8+ T cells from PBMCs. V usage is TRBV14 and J usage is TRBJ2-7; no definite D call. The sequence was obtained from a man between 18 and 35 years old in good health. Some clones in this sample may be carry-over from other donors' samples. In DNA form, the CDR3 reads TGTGCCAGCAGCCTCCTACCCCCCTACGAGCAGTACTTC. Translation: CASSLLPPYEQYF. The whole variable domain, filled in from reference TRBV14 and TRBJ2-7, reads EAGVTQFPSHSVIEKGQTVTLRCDPISGHDNLYWYRRVMGKEIKFLLHFVKESKQDESGMPNNRFLAERTGGTYSTLKVQPAELEDSGVYFCASSLLPPYEQYFGPGTRLTVT.